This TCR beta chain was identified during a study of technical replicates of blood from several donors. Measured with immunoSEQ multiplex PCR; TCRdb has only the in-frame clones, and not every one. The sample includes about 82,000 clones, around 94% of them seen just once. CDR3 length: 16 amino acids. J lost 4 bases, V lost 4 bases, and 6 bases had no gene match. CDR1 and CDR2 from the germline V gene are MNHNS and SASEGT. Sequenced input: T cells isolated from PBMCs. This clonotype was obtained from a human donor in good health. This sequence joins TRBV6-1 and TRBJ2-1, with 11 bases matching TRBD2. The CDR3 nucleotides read TGTGCCAGCAGTGCCTGGGGGACTAGCGGTTACAATGAGCAGTTCTTC. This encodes CASSAWGTSGYNEQFF.